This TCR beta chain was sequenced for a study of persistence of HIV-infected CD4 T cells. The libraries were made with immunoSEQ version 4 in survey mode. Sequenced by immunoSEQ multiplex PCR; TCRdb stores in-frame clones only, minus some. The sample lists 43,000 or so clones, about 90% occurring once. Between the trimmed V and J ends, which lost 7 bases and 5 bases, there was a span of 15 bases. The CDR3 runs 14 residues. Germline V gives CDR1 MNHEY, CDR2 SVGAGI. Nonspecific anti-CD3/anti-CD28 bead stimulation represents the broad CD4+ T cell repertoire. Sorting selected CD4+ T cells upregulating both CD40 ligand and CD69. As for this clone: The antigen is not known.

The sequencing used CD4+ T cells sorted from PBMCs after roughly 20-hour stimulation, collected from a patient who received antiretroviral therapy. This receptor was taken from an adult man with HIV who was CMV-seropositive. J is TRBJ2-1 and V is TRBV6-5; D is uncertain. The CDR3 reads CASTDRGGNNEQFF. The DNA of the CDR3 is TGTGCCAGCACGGATCGAGGTGGCAACAATGAGCAGTTCTTC.